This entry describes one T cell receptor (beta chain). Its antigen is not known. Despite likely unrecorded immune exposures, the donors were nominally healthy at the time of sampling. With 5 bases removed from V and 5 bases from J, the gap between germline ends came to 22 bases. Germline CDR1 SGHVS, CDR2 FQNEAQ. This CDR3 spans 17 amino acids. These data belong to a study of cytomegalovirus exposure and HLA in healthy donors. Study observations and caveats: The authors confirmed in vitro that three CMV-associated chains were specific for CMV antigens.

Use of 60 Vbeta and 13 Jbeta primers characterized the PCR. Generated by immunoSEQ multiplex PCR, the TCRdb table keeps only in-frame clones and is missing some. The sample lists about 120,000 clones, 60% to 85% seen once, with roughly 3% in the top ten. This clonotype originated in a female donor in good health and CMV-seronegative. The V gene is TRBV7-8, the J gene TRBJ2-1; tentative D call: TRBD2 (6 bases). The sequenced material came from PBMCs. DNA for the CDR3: TGTGCCAGCAGCCCGGGCGGGACGGCAACACGAAACAATGAGCAGTTCTTC. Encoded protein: CASSPGGTATRNNEQFF. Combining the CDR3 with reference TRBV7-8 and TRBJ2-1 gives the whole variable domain GAGVSQSPRYKVAKRGQDVALRCDPISGHVSLFWYQQALGQGPEFLTYFQNEAQLDKSGLPSDRFFAERPEGSVSTLKIQRTQQEDSAVYLCASSPGGTATRNNEQFFGPGTRLTVL.